This TCR beta chain appears in the sequencing data of a study of blood T cell repertoires in COVID-19. Study-wide context: Donors in the United States, Italy and Spain gave samples during acute or convalescent COVID-19. PBMCs, B-cell-depleted T cells, or T cells provided the cDNA or gDNA that made up the material.

As handled by the study authors: Reference gene primer amplification yielded estimated nucleated cell counts. Libraries were prepared by immunoSEQ multiplex PCR; TCRdb keeps only in-frame clonotypes and omits some of them. V and J calls and clone size follow that table, whereas D and trimming were derived from the DNA. The table has about 300,000 clones, about 91% seen once; the top ten hold 6.9%. The CDR3 spans 16 residues. This sequence originates from a woman aged 25 to 45 who had recovered from COVID-19. The chain has TRBV21-1 and TRBJ2-3; TRBD2 was called by the table and not checked on the DNA. TRBV21-1 is a known pseudogene. Sample: peripheral blood. CDR3 sequence reads: CASSKKSAGRTDTQYF. The CDR3 coding sequence is TGTGCCAGCAGCAAAAAGTCAGCGGGACGCACAGATACGCAGTATTTT.